What follows describes a single T cell receptor beta chain. Its antigen specificity is not known. Base qualities are not provided; no much larger clone lies one nucleotide away. The CDR3 goes from the cysteine to the phenylalanine over 15 residues. CDR3 DNA is the only sequence kept; it has 45 bases, read in frame from the first base. Per the germline V gene, KGHSH is the CDR1 and LQKENI is the CDR2. The germline V and J ends show losses of 5 bases and 7 bases respectively, and no gene match explains 8 bases of the junction. The cohort consisted of some 730 healthy bone marrow donors. Cohort members were all nominally healthy when sampled, although unrecorded immune exposures were likely present. The donor was CMV seronegative and was included in the group of several hundred seronegative cohort members. A peripheral blood sample was provided by each donor, and peripheral blood mononuclear cells were used for TCR beta sequencing. Genomic DNA extraction from the blood cell samples was performed with the Qiagen DNeasy Blood Extraction Kit.

Libraries were prepared through the immunoSEQ multiplex PCR assay. For the multiplex PCR, a mixture combining 60 forward primers for TCR Vbeta segments and 13 reverse primers for TCR Jbeta segments was used. The CDR3 region of rearranged TCR beta genes was amplified from genomic DNA by a multiplex PCR assay. On the Illumina HiSeq System, the amplified TCR beta libraries were sequenced as 87-base-pair reads. Per the source publication's procedure: A later analysis counted some 74 million unique TCR beta chains across the 600 to 850 repertoires, and some 11 million of these chains were shared by at least two donors. To remove PCR and sequencing errors, raw reads were error-corrected and collapsed into unique sequences using a nearest-neighbor algorithm that merged closely related sequences. Alignment of CDR3 sequences to IMGT reference sequences was used to assign V, D and J gene segments. For a sequence to be retained, a match of at least six nucleotides to both a V gene segment and a J gene segment was required. A rearrangement was called productive if the CDR3 had no stop codons and remained in frame with V and J, and every other rearrangement was called non-productive. Following IMGT convention, CDR3 was defined as the stretch from the second conserved V-encoded cysteine to the conserved J-encoded phenylalanine. The earlier analysis of about 530 of the donors excluded any sequence lacking an unambiguous match to a single V gene segment. An earlier analysis of fewer than 750 of the donors classified V segments as functional when productive rearrangements were above 56.7% and as segregating when the standard deviation between donors was above 5%. A statistical classification framework was built to diagnose cytomegalovirus status from the catalog of TCR beta chain sequences. V and J gene assignment, in a later analysis, came from comparing TCR nucleotide sequences with IMGT/GENE-DB human TR gene sequences. The TCRdist pipeline was used in a later analysis to assign CDR3 sequences and most-parsimonious VDJ recombination scenarios. In a later analysis, each TCR beta chain was defined by its CDR3 amino acid sequence together with its V-gene family, and reads without a unique V-gene family were excluded. To address suspected cross-contamination and a sequencing artifact, a later analysis removed 450 to 700 highly shared, low-generation-probability nucleotide sequences. In a later analysis, a clonal expansion index was calculated for each public chain from normalized within-repertoire ranks of inferred template counts. Generation probabilities in a later analysis came from a VDJ recombination model fitted to out-of-frame rearrangements, and those results were checked against IGoR. A later analysis scored TCR-TCR, TCR-HLA and TCR-CMV co-occurrence with hypergeometric tests, applying a repertoire-size bias correction to TCR pairs. To estimate false discovery rates, a later analysis permuted the HLA or CMV assignments 20 times. In a later analysis, co-occurring TCRs were grouped using DBSCAN, and TCRdist sequence similarity was added for clustering within HLA-allele-positive subsets. Co-occurrence clustering excluded repertoires with fewer than 30,000 or more than 120,000 public chains, plus five with anomalous nucleotide sharing. TCRdb provides this immuneACCESS table in a form limited to in-frame rearrangements. Some clones are lacking; in checked studies, under half of them reflect an unresolved V gene, and why the rest are absent is not known. That table is the source of V, J and clone size, and D and trimming were worked out from the DNA. This sample gives tens of thousands of clones in total; around four fifths of them show up just once. The top ten clonotypes cover more than 1.5% of the sample.

This specimen belongs to a study of cytomegalovirus exposure and HLA in healthy donors (dated by TCRdb to 2016 to 2017). The study in broad terms: An earlier analysis of around 600 of the donors reported more than 250 Gb of sequence data and about 100 million unique TCR beta sequences from around 200 million T cells. Typing coverage differed by locus: A, B, C, DRB1 and DQB1 were typed in roughly 620-630 donors, DQA1 in approximately 520, DPA1 in 600 to 610, and DPB1 in about 450. All discovery cohort repertoires had been generated using a single sequencing platform. Roughly 5 DR-DQ haplotypes were treated as single units for association and clustering because of strong linkage in the cohort. In addition to the first cohort of around 670 subjects, a separate validation cohort of around 110 different subjects was used. Donor age, sex, ethnicity and CMV serostatus were compiled together with the repertoire data. Among the approximately 400 genotyped donors, more than 70% belonged to the genetic ancestry cluster associated with self-reported Caucasian donors. Among a few hundred genotyped donors of the cohort, an average of about 240,000 unique TCR beta nucleotide sequences were sequenced per donor, about a sixth of them non-productive. The later analysis used no new phenotypic data to find candidate immune exposures, relying instead on TCR beta sequences and their occurrence across donors. An early release covering around 630 HLA-typed donors comprised about 300 gigabases of sequencing data and around 85 million unique TCR sequences. In a later genetic analysis, genome-wide SNP genotypes for about 65% of the roughly 700 donors were used, and that subset was treated as a discovery cohort. To study patterns of TCR occurrence, a later analysis re-analyzed previously published TCR beta repertoires from around 670 donors and added high-resolution HLA genotyping. To decide whether each TCR beta V gene segment behaved as functional or pseudogenic, an earlier analysis of fewer than 750 of the donors relied on high-throughput TCR beta sequencing. High-throughput TCR immunosequencing, statistical association of individual TCRs with disease status, and machine learning were combined to predict cytomegalovirus infection status. Both class I and class II loci were covered by HLA typing, at four-digit resolution. The T cell repertoires of about 700 subjects were profiled by immunosequencing and related to cytomegalovirus serostatus. The study aimed to test whether signatures of past pathogen exposure could be identified by cataloging public T cell receptors.

What the study reported, not specific to this receptor: Roughly uniform sequencing depth across donors was assumed in presence/absence analyses, although this assumption may not hold. A further reported finding was that TCR beta sequences accurately predicted the HLA-A and HLA-B alleles for most subjects in the first cohort. The sequencing pipeline was judged likely to have produced a cluster of highly shared sequence variants as a technical artifact. In this cohort, only TCR beta chains were sequenced, and detectable features were limited by the absence of alpha or paired-chain data. Correlated functional status among segregating V segments might reflect linkage disequilibrium, but an unknown experimental factor could not be ruled out. Strong co-occurrence of HLA alleles, especially DR and DQ, made assigning TCR associations to individual alleles difficult. Some IMGT-functional V segments, including TRBV6-2 and TRBV6-3, could not be distinguished by the 87-base-pair reads and were therefore excluded. In a later analysis, HLA-associated TCR beta chains were found to be more clonally expanded and to have lower generation probabilities than equally common non-associated chains. A later analysis associated about 17,000 TCR beta sequences with specific HLA alleles at a false discovery rate of 0.05. A total of 150 to 200 TCR beta chains were listed by the study as associated with cytomegalovirus. V-gene and J-gene trimming of TCR beta chains was associated with a missense DCLRE1C variant in a later genetic analysis, and the association was replicated in an independent cohort. A few of the identified cytomegalovirus-associated TCR beta chains were confirmed in vitro to be specific for cytomegalovirus antigens. Several of the top co-occurrence clusters appeared to be linked to parvovirus B19, influenza, CMV and Epstein-Barr virus, according to a later analysis. In an earlier analysis of 587 of the donors, most TCR beta V segments were observed in productive rearrangements about 87% or about 30% of the time, broadly matching IMGT annotations. Because HLA typing was missing for some donors at each locus, association tests included only the typed subset. Across donors, most TCR sequences were observed very rarely, whereas some public TCRs were present in many individuals. The earlier analysis of 587 of the donors excluded some 16 rarely observed V segments, including chromosome 9 orphons, because counts were too low. Cytomegalovirus status was reported to be diagnosed by the classifier with high specificity and sensitivity in both the original and validation cohorts. A later analysis found that TCR association rates varied across HLA loci, with DRB1 alleles showing the most associated TCRs and HLA-C alleles the fewest. Compared with the roughly 700-donor mean, donors in an Asian-associated ancestry cluster had fewer N-insertions in productive TCRs, according to a later genetic analysis. In a later analysis, most CMV-associated TCR beta chains were found to appear HLA-restricted, with HLA associations seemingly driven largely by CMV exposure. For the cohort, immune exposure information was limited to CMV serostatus. The authors suggested that the approach could potentially be generalized to other disease states and immunological phenotypes.

The sample taken for sequencing was PBMCs. The chain is encoded by TRBV18 joined to TRBJ1-4, with 9 central nucleotides matching TRBD1. The clonotype was recovered from a young man in good health and CMV-seronegative. DNA sequence: TGTGCCAGCTCATCACGGACAGGGGCGGGTGAAAAACTGTTTTTT. This yields the protein CASSSRTGAGEKLFF. The reference TRBV18 and TRBJ1-4 proteins fill in what lies around the CDR3, so the full variable domain reads NAGVMQNPRHLVRRRGQEARLRCSPMKGHSHVYWYRQLPEEGLKFMVYLQKENIIDESGMPKERFSAEFPKEGPSILRIQQVVRGDSAAYFCASSSRTGAGEKLFFGSGTQLSVL.